This is a list of T cell receptor beta chains from one sample in a study of CD8 T cells in ankylosing spondylitis. TCRdb re-called the 5' RACE reads with MiXCR, one entry per CDR3 protein. This repertoire shows about 35,000 distinct CDR3 sequences, less than 4% found once; its top ten account for approximately 2.9%. Sample: blood, either unsorted or a sorted T cell fraction (not recorded which). These TCRs come from a male donor with ankylosing spondylitis or in good health (not recorded which). Both conserved end residues are part of each CDR3. The order of the fields is D gene, V gene, J gene, clone size, CDR3 protein, CDR3 DNA. The D gene is left open where the match is weak. The size entry is marked missing in some rows and otherwise reads once, few, many or a size class.

-,TRBV9,TRBJ2-5,medium-sized,CASSVSIRADQETQYF,TGTGCCAGCAGCGTTTCTATCAGGGCCGACCAAGAGACCCAGTACTTC
TRBD2,TRBV9,TRBJ2-1,many,CASSPGLAAYNEQFF,TGTGCCAGCAGCCCGGGACTAGCGGCCTACAATGAGCAGTTCTTC
TRBD1,TRBV9,TRBJ2-1,many,CASSLGQVGYNEQFF,TGTGCCAGCAGCCTCGGACAGGTGGGGTACAATGAGCAGTTCTTC
-,TRBV9,TRBJ2-4,few,CASSVDPGKGSKNIQYF,TGTGCCAGCAGCGTAGACCCCGGGAAGGGGAGCAAAAACATTCAGTACTTC
-,TRBV21-1,TRBJ1-5,many,CASSSRTGGFLQPQHF,TGTGCCAGCAGCTCACGGACAGGGGGCTTTCTTCAGCCCCAGCATTTT
TRBD1,TRBV9,TRBJ1-1,-,CAGSVVGQGTEAFF,TGTGCCGGCAGCGTAGTGGGACAGGGGACAGAAGCTTTCTTT
TRBD1,TRBV9,TRBJ2-5,many,CASSVAGDRQETQYF,TGTGCCAGCAGCGTAGCTGGGGACAGACAAGAGACCCAGTACTTC
-,TRBV9,TRBJ2-2,many,CASSVAGSTDTGELFF,TGTGCCAGCAGCGTAGCGGGGTCCACTGACACCGGGGAGCTGTTTTTT
TRBD2,TRBV9,TRBJ2-1,many,CASSVGLGLAMETYNEQFF,TGTGCCAGCAGCGTAGGTCTTGGACTAGCGATGGAAACCTACAATGAGCAGTTCTTC
-,TRBV9,TRBJ2-1,many,CASSGGVYNEQFF,TGTGCCAGCAGCGGCGGGGTCTACAATGAGCAGTTCTTC
TRBD1,TRBV9,TRBJ2-5,few,CASSEKDRGGPAQYF,TGTGCCAGCAGCGAGAAGGACAGGGGAGGACCAGCCCAGTACTTC
TRBD2,TRBV7-3,TRBJ2-3,many,CASSLPGASGRAKDTQYF,TGTGCCAGCAGCCTACCGGGGGCTAGCGGGAGGGCCAAAGATACGCAGTATTTT
-,TRBV9,TRBJ1-2,many,CASSPKTGGNYGYTF,TGTGCCAGCAGCCCTAAGACAGGCGGTAACTATGGCTACACCTTC
TRBD2,TRBV9,TRBJ2-1,many,CASSYWEGSSYNEQFF,TGTGCCAGCAGCTATTGGGAGGGGAGCTCCTACAATGAGCAGTTCTTC
-,TRBV9,TRBJ1-6,many,CASSGSSPGLSLHF,TGTGCCAGCAGCGGTAGTTCCCCAGGATTGTCCCTCCACTTT
-,TRBV9,TRBJ1-4,medium-sized,CASSVSAGINEKLFF,TGTGCCAGCAGCGTCTCGGCGGGGATAAATGAAAAACTGTTTTTT
TRBD2,TRBV9,TRBJ2-1,many,CASSPGLAHNEQFF,TGTGCCAGCAGCCCGGGACTAGCCCACAATGAGCAGTTCTTC
-,TRBV9,TRBJ2-3,many,CASSPPGKRGTDTQYF,TGTGCCAGCAGCCCCCCAGGGAAGCGGGGCACAGATACGCAGTATTTT